This is a list of T cell receptor beta chains from one sample in a study of human T cells and chemical hapten exposure. From the 5' RACE reads, TCRdb called clonotypes with MiXCR, one entry per CDR3 protein. The data contain roughly 81,000 distinct CDR3 sequences, 6.5% to 8.5% of them singletons. The receptors stem from a male donor in good health. The CDR3 runs from the conserved cysteine through the conserved F or W. D genes are given only for firm matches. Some rows mark clone size as missing; the rest say once, few, many or name a class of expanded clone.

D: TRBD2
V: TRBV2
J: TRBJ2-3
size: many
CDR3: CASSEALAASTDTQYF
DNA: TGTGCCAGCAGTGAAGCGCTAGCGGCAAGCACAGATACGCAGTATTTT

D: TRBD1
V: TRBV10-3
J: TRBJ1-1
size: many
CDR3: CAISEDITGVNTEAFF
DNA: TGTGCCATCAGTGAGGACATAACAGGGGTTAACACTGAAGCTTTCTTT

D: NA
V: TRBV20-1
J: TRBJ1-5
size: many
CDR3: CSAMTGISNQPQHF
DNA: TGCAGTGCTATGACAGGTATTAGCAATCAGCCCCAGCATTTT

D: TRBD2
V: TRBV20-1
J: TRBJ2-5
size: many
CDR3: CSARGLAAQETQYF
DNA: TGCAGTGCTAGGGGTCTAGCGGCCCAAGAGACCCAGTACTTC

D: NA
V: TRBV7-2
J: TRBJ1-2
size: few
CDR3: CASSPNRVIGGYTF
DNA: TGTGCCAGCAGCCCAAACAGGGTAATTGGTGGCTACACCTTC

D: NA
V: TRBV19
J: TRBJ1-2
size: few
CDR3: CASSTLTANYGYTF
DNA: TGTGCCAGTAGTACCTTGACAGCTAACTATGGCTACACCTTC

D: NA
V: TRBV12-5
J: TRBJ1-2
size: NA
CDR3: CASGLRLGKGPSNYGYTF
DNA: TGTGCTAGTGGTTTAAGACTTGGGAAAGGGCCCAGTAACTATGGCTACACCTTC

D: NA
V: TRBV9
J: TRBJ2-6
size: once
CDR3: CASSGADIPIRSGANVLTF
DNA: TGTGCCAGCAGCGGGGCAGATATACCTATACGCTCTGGGGCCAACGTCCTGACTTTC

D: TRBD1
V: TRBV7-8
J: TRBJ2-7
size: many
CDR3: CASSVAPGTGNEQYF
DNA: TGTGCCAGCAGCGTCGCTCCCGGGACAGGAAACGAGCAGTACTTC

D: TRBD1
V: TRBV5-8
J: TRBJ1-5
size: NA
CDR3: CASSLLTGGYQPQHF
DNA: TGTGCCAGCAGCTTGCTGACAGGGGGGTATCAGCCCCAGCATTTT

D: NA
V: TRBV29-1
J: TRBJ2-3
size: NA
CDR3: CSVEGRHLTDTQYF
DNA: TGCAGCGTAGAGGGACGCCACCTCACAGATACGCAGTATTTT

D: NA
V: TRBV29-1
J: TRBJ1-5
size: many
CDR3: CSVSVQRNQPQHF
DNA: TGCAGCGTCTCAGTTCAACGCAATCAGCCCCAGCATTTT

D: TRBD2
V: TRBV9
J: TRBJ2-1
size: few
CDR3: CASSSMTSGEQFF
DNA: TGTGCCAGCAGCTCAATGACTAGCGGTGAGCAGTTCTTC

D: TRBD2
V: TRBV10-3
J: TRBJ2-5
size: few
CDR3: CATSTSGGQETQYF
DNA: TGTGCCACCTCGACTAGCGGGGGACAAGAGACCCAGTACTTC

D: NA
V: TRBV10-1
J: TRBJ2-2
size: many
CDR3: CASSESGARGELFF
DNA: TGCGCCAGCAGTGAGTCGGGAGCGCGTGGGGAGCTGTTTTTT

D: TRBD1
V: TRBV6-6
J: TRBJ2-7
size: many
CDR3: CASSYRTGLGFEQYF
DNA: TGTGCCAGCAGTTACCGGACAGGGTTGGGATTCGAGCAGTACTTC

D: NA
V: TRBV5-4
J: TRBJ2-7
size: many
CDR3: CASSLGTSTSSYEQYF
DNA: TGTGCCAGCAGCTTGGGGACTTCGACTAGCTCCTACGAGCAGTACTTC

D: TRBD1
V: TRBV6-5
J: TRBJ1-1
size: NA
CDR3: CASSRQGMEAFF
DNA: TGTGCCAGCAGTCGACAGGGAATGGAAGCTTTCTTT

D: NA
V: TRBV20-1
J: TRBJ1-2
size: few
CDR3: CSARRQGEGYTF
DNA: TGCAGTGCTAGACGGCAGGGAGAAGGCTACACCTTC

D: NA
V: TRBV5-1
J: TRBJ2-3
size: NA
CDR3: CASSFGGRLTDTQYF
DNA: TGCGCCAGCAGCTTCGGAGGCAGGCTCACAGATACGCAGTATTTT

D: NA
V: TRBV5-6
J: TRBJ1-2
size: NA
CDR3: CASSLRGSNGYTF
DNA: TGTGCCAGCAGCTTAAGGGGATCGAATGGCTACACCTTC

D: NA
V: TRBV27
J: TRBJ1-5
size: NA
CDR3: CASSSAGTHQPQHF
DNA: TGTGCCAGCAGTTCCGCCGGGACACATCAGCCCCAGCATTTT

D: TRBD2
V: TRBV6-2/TRBV6-3
J: TRBJ2-1
size: many
CDR3: CASSPPRGGGGVNEQFF
DNA: TGTGCCAGCAGCCCCCCGAGGGGCGGGGGAGGGGTGAATGAGCAGTTCTTC

D: NA
V: TRBV5-1
J: TRBJ2-3
size: few
CDR3: CASEKGSGTDTQYF
DNA: TGCGCCAGCGAAAAGGGATCGGGCACAGATACGCAGTATTTT

D: NA
V: TRBV7-2
J: TRBJ1-3
size: few
CDR3: CASSPYLDSGNTIYF
DNA: TGTGCCAGCAGCCCGTATTTAGACTCTGGAAACACCATATATTTT

D: TRBD2
V: TRBV11-3
J: TRBJ2-1
size: few
CDR3: CASSLASGNNEQFF
DNA: TGTGCCAGCAGCTTAGCTAGCGGGAATAATGAGCAGTTCTTC

D: NA
V: TRBV12-3/TRBV12-4
J: TRBJ1-2
size: few
CDR3: CASSRRNYGYTF
DNA: TGTGCCAGCAGCCGGCGGAACTATGGCTACACCTTC

D: NA
V: TRBV21-1
J: TRBJ1-1
size: few
CDR3: CASSKHTGLPLPEAFF
DNA: TGTGCCAGCAGCAAACACACAGGACTCCCCCTGCCTGAAGCTTTCTTT

D: TRBD2
V: TRBV29-1
J: TRBJ2-1
size: many
CDR3: CSAVGGRDEQFF
DNA: TGCAGCGCTGTGGGGGGGAGGGATGAGCAGTTCTTC

D: NA
V: TRBV12-3/TRBV12-4
J: TRBJ1-2
size: NA
CDR3: CASSSGVPAYGYTF
DNA: TGTGCCAGCAGTTCAGGGGTTCCTGCTTATGGCTACACCTTC

D: NA
V: TRBV7-2
J: TRBJ1-2
size: few
CDR3: CASSSNLYGYTF
DNA: TGTGCCAGCAGCTCAAATCTCTATGGCTACACCTTC

D: NA
V: TRBV6-4
J: TRBJ2-6
size: many
CDR3: CASRHGRGSGANVLTF
DNA: TGTGCCAGCAGACACGGACGGGGCTCTGGGGCCAACGTCCTGACTTTC

D: TRBD2
V: TRBV2
J: TRBJ2-7
size: NA
CDR3: CASGGESGGVSYEQYF
DNA: TGTGCCAGCGGGGGAGAGAGCGGGGGAGTGAGCTACGAGCAGTACTTC

D: TRBD2
V: TRBV29-1
J: TRBJ2-1
size: many
CDR3: CSAERTSGSHNEQFF
DNA: TGCAGCGCCGAACGGACTAGCGGGAGCCACAATGAGCAGTTCTTC

D: TRBD1
V: TRBV20-1
J: TRBJ2-3
size: NA
CDR3: CSPLSTGPTDTQYF
DNA: TGCAGTCCCCTTTCGACAGGGCCCACAGATACGCAGTATTTT

D: TRBD1
V: TRBV20-1
J: TRBJ1-2
size: NA
CDR3: CSARGPGGFDGYTF
DNA: TGCAGTGCTAGAGGCCCAGGGGGATTCGATGGCTACACCTTC